A single T cell receptor (beta chain) is shown here with its context. The antigen is not known. The sample originates from a study of CD8 T cells in ankylosing spondylitis. Overall study findings and caveats: Relatively scarce in peripheral blood, disease-linked clones were CD8+. A TCR beta motif of several highly homologous variants appeared characteristic of ankylosing spondylitis blood. Significant enrichment of disease-linked clones was reported in matched ankylosing spondylitis synovial fluid.

Quantitative 5'-RACE with molecular barcodes generated TCR beta libraries. One entry per CDR3 protein results from TCRdb running MiXCR on the 5' RACE reads. The sample consists of under 850,000 distinct CDR3 sequences, under 20% of them appearing once. This CDR3 spans 15 amino acids. The sequence derives from a male donor with ankylosing spondylitis. The V gene is TRBV21-1, the J gene TRBJ2-7. TRBV21-1 is a known pseudogene. The sequenced material came from blood, either unsorted or a sorted T cell fraction (not recorded which). The DNA of the CDR3 is TGTGCCAGCATCACCCGATGGGGGAACTCCTACGAGCAGTACTTC. Amino acid sequence: CASITRWGNSYEQYF.